This entry lists 20 T cell receptor beta chains sequenced from one sample in a study of cytomegalovirus exposure and HLA in healthy donors. Method: immunoSEQ multiplex PCR; TCRdb's copy keeps in-frame clones and lacks some. Of 350,000 or so clones in the sample, around 86% were seen once. Input material: PBMCs. Every receptor here comes from a woman between 18 and 30 years old in good health and CMV-seronegative.

This clone appeared a few times. The chain carries TRBV4-1 and TRBJ2-2, with a tentative D call TRBD2 (5 bases). The CDR3 sequence is 15 residues long. Trimming left V 0 bases short and J 8 bases short, with 13 bases between. Looked up from germline, CDR1 is MGHRA and CDR2 is YSYEKL. The CDR3 sequence: CASSQEGIATGELFF. The DNA for the CDR3 is TGCGCCAGCAGCCAAGAGGGGATAGCGACAGGGGAGCTGTTTTTT.

This sequence joins TRBV7-9 and TRBJ2-5, with D possibly being TRBD1 (6 bases). Germline-derived CDR1 and CDR2 are SEHNR and FQNEAQ (reference sequence). CDR3 size: 11 residues. The V gene lost 10 bases and the J gene lost 5 bases, with 11 bases spanning the gap. CDR3 in amino acids: CATLGGETQYF. DNA for the CDR3: TGTGCCACATTAGGGGGTGAGACCCAGTACTTC.

The rearrangement links TRBV7-2 to TRBJ2-5; 8 positions agree with TRBD2. Germline V gene sequence: CDR1 SGHTA, CDR2 FQGNSA. The J segment lost 6 bases and the V segment lost 11 bases, leaving 11 bases of the junction unmatched. This CDR3 contains 13 residues. CDR3: CACESSSGQTQYF. The CDR3 DNA is TGTGCCTGCGAATCCTCTAGCGGGCAGACCCAGTACTTC.

V and J are TRBV5-1 and TRBJ2-1, with 10 bases that match TRBD2. Germline assignment: CDR1 SGHRS and CDR2 YFSETQ. The CDR3 sequence is 14 residues long. The V and J ends lost 4 bases and 12 bases, in that order; junction bases with no gene match: 10. The CDR3 loop reads CASSISSGSSVQFF. The CDR3 coding sequence is TGCGCCAGCAGCATCTCTAGCGGGAGCAGTGTGCAGTTCTTC.

This sequence joins TRBV7-9 and TRBJ1-5; 9 nucleotides match TRBD1. The germline CDR1 and CDR2 sequences are SEHNR and FQNEAQ (reference sequence). The CDR3 extends over 13 amino acids. The junction had 9 bases not matched to a gene; V was cut back by 11 bases and J by 7 bases. The CDR3 DNA reads TGTGCCCTCACACAGGGGGCGCGGCAGCCCCAGCATTTT. Encoded protein: CALTQGARQPQHF.

The chain is built from TRBV28 and TRBJ2-7; maybe TRBD1 (6 bases). Germline V gene lookup returns CDR1 MDHEN and CDR2 SYDVKM. The CDR3 contains 13 residues. Trimming pared 3 bases from V and 4 bases from J, leaving 10 bases between. CDR3 sequence reads: CASSFPQGYEQYF. CDR3 DNA sequence: TGTGCCAGCAGTTTCCCCCAGGGGTACGAGCAGTACTTC.

The chain employs TRBV6-5 and TRBJ1-2; 10 bases align to TRBD1. With 7 bases clipped from V and 8 bases from J, the junction kept 13 bases outside the gene matches. This CDR3 has 15 residues. CDR1 and CDR2 from the germline V gene are MNHEY and SVGAGI. For the CDR3, the DNA is TGTGCCAGCAACGACAGGGGACAGGGGTCCGTCGGCTACACCTTC. Amino acids: CASNDRGQGSVGYTF.

The chain couples TRBV29-1 to TRBJ2-7, with 11 bases matching TRBD1. The length of the CDR3 is 15 residues. The V segment lost 3 bases and the J segment 2 bases; nucleotides outside the gene matches: 6. Germline V CDR1 and CDR2: SQVTM, ANQGSEA. CDR3 nucleotide sequence: TGCAGCGTTGAGGGCCGGACAGGGGGCCCCTACGAGCAGTACTTC. As protein: CSVEGRTGGPYEQYF.

The rearrangement uses TRBV11-2 and TRBJ2-7, with D hard to call. Germline assignment: CDR1 SGHAT and CDR2 FQNNGV. V dropped 6 bases and J dropped 5 bases, with 14 bases sitting between them. The CDR3 totals 13 residues. The CDR3 nucleotides read TGTGCCAGCAGTCTAGAAACGTTGGACGAGCAGTACTTC. Protein sequence: CASSLETLDEQYF.

DNA of the CDR3: TGTGCCTGGAGTGCTGGAGATGAGCAGTTCTTC. Translating it yields CAWSAGDEQFF. The gene calls are TRBV30 and TRBJ2-1; D ambiguous. The CDR3 is 11 amino acids. Trimming left V 1 base short and J 8 bases short, with 6 bases between. CDR1 is GTSNPN, CDR2 SVGIG, per germline (reference sequence).

V gene TRBV13 combines with J gene TRBJ1-1; D might be TRBD1 (5 bases). Trimming pared 0 bases from V and 5 bases from J, leaving 7 bases between. Germline V CDR1 and CDR2: PRHDT, FYEKMQ (reference sequence). This CDR3 is 13 amino acids long. The CDR3 is CASSLGRGTEAFF. The CDR3, as DNA: TGTGCCAGCAGCTTAGGCCGGGGGACTGAAGCTTTCTTT.

The CDR3, as DNA: TGTGCCAGCAGTTCCTCCGGGACAGGGGGTCTCTATGGCTACACCTTC. Residues: CASSSSGTGGLYGYTF. This chain links TRBV6-5 with TRBJ1-2, with 11 bases identical to TRBD1. Germline-derived CDR1 and CDR2 are MNHEY and SVGAGI. Losses at the gene ends were 4 bases for V and 4 bases for J; bases not matched to a gene: 8. The CDR3 length is 16 residues.

The chain has TRBV4-1 and TRBJ1-1, with no clear D. The CDR3 loop spans 16 amino acids. V gave up 2 bases and J gave up 5 bases, with 18 bases separating them. Germline CDR1 is MGHRA and CDR2 is YSYEKL. CDR3 sequence (DNA): TGCGCCAGCAGCCAAATAGACATCATGGTAGCGACTGAAGCTTTCTTT. This codes for CASSQIDIMVATEAFF.

J is TRBJ2-6 and V is TRBV5-4, with a weak D call TRBD2 (5 bases). Germline lookup yields CDR1 SGHNT and CDR2 YYREEE (reference sequence). V gave up 4 bases and J gave up 0 bases, with 11 bases separating them. CDR3 length: 16 amino acids. CDR3 region: CASSRTVGSGANVLTF. CDR3 coding DNA: TGTGCCAGCAGCCGGACTGTGGGCTCTGGGGCCAACGTCCTGACTTTC. Supplemented by reference TRBV5-4 and TRBJ2-6, the full variable domain reads ETGVTQSPTHLIKTRGQQVTLRCSSQSGHNTVSWYQQALGQGPQFIFQYYREEENGRGNFPPRFSGLQFPNYSSELNVNALELDDSALYLCASSRTVGSGANVLTFGAGSRLTVL.

This chain connects TRBV29-1 to TRBJ2-7; D is possibly TRBD2 (6 bases). The germline V gene has CDR1 SQVTM and CDR2 ANQGSEA. The CDR3 runs to 15 residues. V lost 0 bases and J lost 0, with 12 bases in between. CDR3 amino acids: CSVEDSGGSSYEQYF. For the CDR3, the DNA is TGCAGCGTTGAAGATTCTGGGGGGAGCTCCTACGAGCAGTACTTC.

V and J are TRBV9 and TRBJ2-1, with 7 bases fitting TRBD1. The CDR3 is made up of 14 amino acids. Germline V CDR1 and CDR2: SGDLS, YYNGEE. Trimming took 4 bases from V and 9 from J; bases not matched to a gene: 10. This CDR3 is CASSLTGAESEQFF. The CDR3 coding sequence is TGTGCCAGCAGCTTAACAGGGGCCGAGTCTGAGCAGTTCTTC.

The chain uses TRBV6-5 and TRBJ1-2; D gene uncertain. The V gene's germline CDR1 is MNHEY and CDR2 SVGAGI. The ends were cut back, 2 bases at V and 14 bases at J, with 18 bases in the middle. CDR3 size: 13 residues. The CDR3 bases are TGTGCCAGCAGTTACCCGGTTAACCTTGACTTAACCTTC. As protein: CASSYPVNLDLTF.

This chain connects TRBV7-7 to TRBJ2-1; 12 positions match TRBD2. Germline CDR1 SSHAT, CDR2 FNYEAQ (reference sequence). Germline trimming cut 4 bases from V and 4 bases from J; bases unmatched to any gene: 2. The length of the CDR3 is 15 residues. The CDR3 DNA reads TGTGCCAGCAGCTCTAGCGGGAGGGCATACAATGAGCAGTTCTTC. As protein: CASSSSGRAYNEQFF.

The chain has TRBV29-1 and TRBJ2-3, with a possible D match to TRBD2 (6 bases). The CDR3 is 14 amino acids. Trimming took off 6 bases at V and 0 bases at J, with 13 bases between the two ends. In germline, CDR1 is SQVTM, CDR2 ANQGSEA. In DNA form, the CDR3 reads TGCAGCGTGGACATAGCGGTTAGCACAGATACGCAGTATTTT. It yields the protein CSVDIAVSTDTQYF.

V usage is TRBV6-1 and J usage is TRBJ1-1, with D unclear. Trimming shortened V by 6 bases and J by 1 base, and 12 bases separated the two germline ends. The germline V gene encodes CDR1 MNHNS and CDR2 SASEGT. This CDR3 comprises 14 residues. DNA of the CDR3: TGTGCCAGCAGAAGACTTACGGGGAACACTGAAGCTTTCTTT. Translated: CASRRLTGNTEAFF.